The rows below give T cell receptor beta chains drawn from one sample of a study of T-cell reconstitution after alpha-beta-depleted transplantation in children. MiXCR, run by TCRdb on the PCR reads, gives a single entry per CDR3 protein. The sample lists a few hundred thousand distinct CDR3 sequences; about 9.4% were seen once. The source material was PBMCs from the stem cell graft donor, sampled from the stem cell graft. All receptors derive from a human donor who donated a stem cell graft to a child with acute lymphoblastic leukemia. Each CDR3 is given with its conserved first and last residue. A D gene is named only where the DNA matches it firmly. A row's size may be missing; if present it is once, few, many or a size class.

TRBD1,TRBV6-1,few,TRBJ2-1,TGTGCCAGCGATATGGGGCAGGGGGACATTGAGCAGTTCTTC,CASDMGQGDIEQFF
NA,TRBV7-9,NA,TRBJ2-6,TGTGCCAGCAGCCCTCCAGGGGTACGTGGGGCCAACGTCCTGACTTTC,CASSPPGVRGANVLTF
TRBD1,TRBV7-3,few,TRBJ2-3,TGTGCCAGCAGCTTATCAGGGGGAAGCGCTAGCACAGATACGCAGTATTTT,CASSLSGGSASTDTQYF
NA,TRBV12-3/TRBV12-4,few,TRBJ2-3,TGTGCCAGCAGTTTAGGGGTCACCGGCACAGATACGCAGTATTTT,CASSLGVTGTDTQYF
TRBD2,TRBV27,NA,TRBJ2-1,TGTGCCAGCAGTTTATCTGTCACTAGCGTCTACAATGAGCAGTTCTTC,CASSLSVTSVYNEQFF
TRBD1,TRBV7-2,NA,TRBJ1-3,TGTGCCAGCAGCTCCACCACAGGGGTCGACGGAAACACCATATATTTT,CASSSTTGVDGNTIYF
NA,TRBV12-3/TRBV12-4,few,TRBJ2-4,TGTGCCAGCAGTTTGCGGGTGGCCAAAAACATTCAGTACTTC,CASSLRVAKNIQYF
TRBD2,TRBV11-2,NA,TRBJ2-1,TGTGCCAGCAGTCGGAACCCGGGACTAGCTCTTTACAATGAGCAGTTCTTC,CASSRNPGLALYNEQFF
NA,TRBV20-1,many,TRBJ2-5,TGCAGTGCTAGCGGCAGTAGGGAGACCCAGTACTTC,CSASGSRETQYF
NA,TRBV7-8,NA,TRBJ2-1,TGTGCCAGCAGCCCTATGTCCTACAATGAGCAGTTCTTC,CASSPMSYNEQFF
NA,TRBV5-1,NA,TRBJ2-1,TGCGCCAGCAGCTTGGAGGTGACTTCTTACAATGAGCAGTTCTTC,CASSLEVTSYNEQFF
NA,TRBV4-2,NA,TRBJ2-7,TGTGCCAGCAGCCATCAGGATAGAGGGGGGTACGAGCAGTACTTC,CASSHQDRGGYEQYF
NA,TRBV7-8,few,TRBJ2-1,TGTGCCAGCAGCTTCTCAGAGCAGGAGCAGTTCTTC,CASSFSEQEQFF
TRBD2,TRBV29-1,many,TRBJ2-1,TGCAGCGTTGAAGAGGGGGCGGGAGGGGGCGAGCAGTTCTTC,CSVEEGAGGGEQFF
NA,TRBV19,NA,TRBJ1-1,TGTGCCAGTAGTTCGATGGGGGTTACTGAAGCTTTCTTT,CASSSMGVTEAFF
NA,TRBV7-9,NA,TRBJ2-7,TGTGCCAGCAGCTTAGGGCAGGGGAGATACGAGCAGTACTTC,CASSLGQGRYEQYF
NA,TRBV5-5,few,TRBJ1-4,TGTGCCAGCAGCTTTGGTGGTAATGAAAAACTGTTTTTT,CASSFGGNEKLFF
TRBD2,TRBV7-9,NA,TRBJ2-1,TGTGCCAGCAGCCTCCCTAGCGGGAGGGCCCACAATGAGCAGTTCTTC,CASSLPSGRAHNEQFF
TRBD1,TRBV20-1,few,TRBJ2-1,TGCAGTGCTGGACAGGTGGGGCACTACAATGAGCAGTTCTTC,CSAGQVGHYNEQFF
NA,TRBV20-1,many,TRBJ2-3,TGCAGTGCTAGCCTAGGGACAACAGGTGGTACAGATACGCAGTATTTT,CSASLGTTGGTDTQYF
TRBD1,TRBV20-1,few,TRBJ2-3,TGCAGTGCCCCTCGGACAGGAACAGATACGCAGTATTTT,CSAPRTGTDTQYF
TRBD2,TRBV7-2,many,TRBJ2-7,TGTGCCAGCAGCTTAAGTGTTTCTAGCGGAGGCTACGAGCAGTACTTC,CASSLSVSSGGYEQYF
NA,TRBV7-3,NA,TRBJ2-7,TGTGCCAGCAGCTTAAATACAGGGAAGAACGAGCAGTACTTC,CASSLNTGKNEQYF
NA,TRBV25-1,NA,TRBJ1-2,TGTGCCAGCAGTGAAAGGGAAGCAGCAATTCGTGGCTACACCTTC,CASSEREAAIRGYTF
NA,TRBV5-1,few,TRBJ1-1,TGCGCCAGCAGCTTGGATCGCGGTGCGTCTCGGGAAGCTTTCTTT,CASSLDRGASREAFF
TRBD1,TRBV10-3,few,TRBJ2-3,TGTGCCATCAGTGAGGGGGACAGGACCACAGATACGCAGTATTTT,CAISEGDRTTDTQYF
NA,TRBV6-5,NA,TRBJ1-1,TGTGCCAGCAATCGAGGACGGGAAGCTTTCTTT,CASNRGREAFF
NA,TRBV5-5,many,TRBJ2-7,TGTGCCAGCAGCTTGGCGCAGGGCGGCTCCTACGAGCAGTACTTC,CASSLAQGGSYEQYF
TRBD1,TRBV7-6,NA,TRBJ2-1,TGTGCCAGCAGCGAACACCGGGACAGTACCTACAATGAGCAGTTCTTC,CASSEHRDSTYNEQFF
NA,TRBV27,few,TRBJ2-4,TGTGCCAGCAGTCCTCACTATGTGGGGCAGCGAGAAACCATTCAGTACTTC,CASSPHYVGQRETIQYF
NA,TRBV20-1,NA,TRBJ1-2,TGCAGTGCTCCCCGGCAGGGGTTTGGCTATGGCTACACCTTC,CSAPRQGFGYGYTF
NA,TRBV3-1,few,TRBJ1-2,TGTGCCAGCAGCTTTCAGGGAGCTGGCTACACCTTC,CASSFQGAGYTF
NA,TRBV10-2,NA,TRBJ2-3,TGCGCCAGCGGGTATGCAGGGGGCACAGATACGCAGTATTTT,CASGYAGGTDTQYF
TRBD1,TRBV20-1,few,TRBJ1-2,TGCAGTGCTCCCAGACAGGGGACTAACTATGGCTACACCTTC,CSAPRQGTNYGYTF
NA,TRBV12-3/TRBV12-4,few,TRBJ1-1,TGTGCCAGCAGTTTCGGGCGATACATGAACACTGAAGCTTTCTTT,CASSFGRYMNTEAFF
TRBD2,TRBV7-2,few,TRBJ2-3,TGTGCCAGCAGCCCCTATGGCCTAGCGGGCTCCACAGATACGCAGTATTTT,CASSPYGLAGSTDTQYF
TRBD2,TRBV5-5,NA,TRBJ2-3,TGTGCCAGCAGCTTCATGGGGCGGGAGTTTCCAGATACGCAGTATTTT,CASSFMGREFPDTQYF
NA,TRBV5-1,few,TRBJ1-6,TGCGCCAGCAGCACCGGACAGCGGGATTCACCCCTCCACTTT,CASSTGQRDSPLHF
TRBD1,TRBV5-1,NA,TRBJ2-7,TGCGCCAGCAGCTTGGACCGACCGGGACAGGGACCACAGGGGTCGTCCTACGAGCAGTACTTC,CASSLDRPGQGPQGSSYEQYF
NA,TRBV9,NA,TRBJ2-5,TGTGCCAGCAGCGTAGCGATAGGCGAGGGGAGGGAGACCCAGTACTTC,CASSVAIGEGRETQYF
NA,TRBV27,few,TRBJ2-2,TGTGCCAGCAGGGACACCGGGGAGCTGTTTTTT,CASRDTGELFF
NA,TRBV27,many,TRBJ2-3,TGTGCCAGCAGTTTATTGGCGTTAGATACGCAGTATTTT,CASSLLALDTQYF
TRBD1,TRBV7-2,many,TRBJ1-5,TGTGCCAGCAGCTTAACGTCAGGGGGTAGCAATCAGCCCCAGCATTTT,CASSLTSGGSNQPQHF
NA,TRBV6-5,NA,TRBJ2-7,TGTGCCAGCAGTTCACCGGGGAGCAGTACCACCTACGAGCAGTACTTC,CASSSPGSSTTYEQYF
TRBD2,TRBV7-2,few,TRBJ2-1,TGTGCCAGCAGCTTGGGGTCACTAGCGGGAATATACAATGAGCAGTTCTTC,CASSLGSLAGIYNEQFF
TRBD2,TRBV28,NA,TRBJ2-5,TGTGCCAGCAGTTTAGCGGGAGGGCGCTCAGAGACCCAGTACTTC,CASSLAGGRSETQYF
TRBD1,TRBV5-1,NA,TRBJ1-1,TGCGCCAGCAGCTTGGCTCAGGGGGCGACTGAAGCTTTCTTT,CASSLAQGATEAFF
TRBD2,TRBV3-1,NA,TRBJ2-5,TGTGCCAGCAGCCCGGGAGGTTCAGAGACCCAGTACTTC,CASSPGGSETQYF
TRBD2,TRBV7-3,NA,TRBJ2-1,TGTGCCAGCAGCTTCTCCAGCGGGAGTAGGGTTGAGCAGTTCTTC,CASSFSSGSRVEQFF
NA,TRBV7-2,few,TRBJ2-6,TGTGCCAGCAGCCAGAACAGGCGGGCCAACGTCCTGACTTTC,CASSQNRRANVLTF
TRBD2,TRBV28,NA,TRBJ2-1,TGTGCCAGCACCGGACCCACTCCACTAGCGGCGAAGGTTGAGCAGTTCTTC,CASTGPTPLAAKVEQFF
TRBD2,TRBV5-4,NA,TRBJ2-5,TGTGCCAGCAGCCCGGCGACTAGCGGGAAAGAGACCCAGTACTTC,CASSPATSGKETQYF
NA,TRBV5-1,NA,TRBJ2-7,TGCGCCAGCAGCTTGTTTGCTAATTACGAGCAGTACTTC,CASSLFANYEQYF